This passage covers 9 T cell receptor beta chains from one sample sequenced in a study of OX40 agonist ivuxolimab in advanced cancers. The protocol was immunoSEQ multiplex PCR, while the TCRdb copy is restricted to in-frame clones and leaves out a portion. The sample consists of 80,000 to 100,000 clones, more than 75% of them appearing once. The source material was CD4+ or CD8+ T cells sorted from blood, sampled in a trial of the OX40 agonist ivuxolimab. Receptor source: an adult with an advanced solid tumor such as melanoma, head and neck, liver or kidney cancer.

This chain links TRBV6-1 with TRBJ2-3, with D possibly TRBD2 on 6 matching bases. Per the germline V gene, CDR1 is MNHNS and CDR2 is SASEGT. The CDR3 extends over 14 amino acids. V was pared by 6 bases and J by 1 base, with 11 bases between. Here the CDR3 DNA reads TGTGCCAGCAGGAAAGGGACTGGCACAGATACGCAGTATTTT. It codes for CASRKGTGTDTQYF.

This chain joins TRBV19 and TRBJ1-6; D is perhaps TRBD1 (5 bases). Germline V lookup: CDR1 LNHDA, CDR2 SQIVND (reference sequence). Trimming took 3 bases from V and 7 from J, leaving 22 bases between them. CDR3 size: 18 residues. The CDR3 coding sequence is TGTGCCAGTAGTATGGGGGGGTTTCGAGTCTTACGGAATTCACCCCTCCACTTT. Protein sequence: CASSMGGFRVLRNSPLHF.

The J gene is TRBJ2-5, the V gene TRBV20-1, with 7 bases fitting TRBD2. This CDR3 comprises 11 residues. The germline V gene has CDR1 DFQATT and CDR2 SNEGSKA (reference sequence). Losses at the gene ends were 1 base for V and 10 bases for J; bases not matched to a gene: 3. In nucleotides, the CDR3 is TGCAGTGCTAGAGCGGGGGGTGGCCAGTACTTC. Its translation is CSARAGGGQYF.

This clone was observed a few times. This chain links TRBV5-4 with TRBJ1-5, with TRBD1 as a possible D gene (5 bases). Germline lookup yields CDR1 SGHNT and CDR2 YYREEE (reference sequence). Trimming shortened V by 0 bases and J by 0 bases, and 7 bases separated the two germline ends. The CDR3 contains 15 residues. As DNA, the CDR3 is TGTGCCAGCAGCTTGGCAGGGTCTAGCAATCAGCCCCAGCATTTT. Translating gives CASSLAGSSNQPQHF.

The rearrangement joins TRBV5-6 to TRBJ1-2; D gene ambiguous. Trimming took 1 base from V and 0 from J, leaving 10 bases between them. The CDR3 runs to 15 residues. Germline loops: CDR1 SGHDT, CDR2 YYEEEE. The CDR3 DNA sequence: TGTGCCAGCAGCTTGACGGGGTTGACTAACTATGGCTACACCTTC. It codes for CASSLTGLTNYGYTF. Drawing the rest from reference TRBV5-6 and TRBJ1-2, the complete variable domain is DAGVTQSPTHLIKTRGQQVTLRCSPKSGHDTVSWYQQALGQGPQFIFQYYEEEERQRGNFPDRFSGHQFPNYSSELNVNALLLGDSALYLCASSLTGLTNYGYTFGSGTRLTVV.

The rearrangement links TRBV6-4 to TRBJ1-2, with a possible D match to TRBD1 (5 bases). Germline V gene sequence: CDR1 MRHNA, CDR2 SNTAGT. Trimming took off 0 bases at V and 7 bases at J, with 9 bases between the two ends. There are 13 residues in the CDR3. The CDR3 DNA is TGTGCCAGCAGTGACTCGGGAGGGGTTGGCTACACCTTC. Its translation: CASSDSGGVGYTF.

DNA for the CDR3: TGTGCCAGTAGCCGAAACCAGCGGGGGGGCCGAGGCGGGGAGCTGTTTTTT. Translation: CASSRNQRGGRGGELFF. The chain has TRBV19 and TRBJ2-2, with 10 bases identical to TRBD2. V shed 6 bases and J 7 bases; nucleotides not matched to a gene: 14. This CDR3 contains 17 residues. The germline CDR1 and CDR2 sequences are LNHDA and SQIVND (reference sequence). Complete variable domain (other parts from reference TRBV19 and TRBJ2-2): DGGITQSPKYLFRKEGQNVTLSCEQNLNHDAMYWYRQDPGQGLRLIYYSQIVNDFQKGDIAEGYSVSREKKESFPLTVTSAQKNPTAFYLCASSRNQRGGRGGELFFGEGSRLTVL.

The V gene is TRBV5-4, the J gene TRBJ2-5; maybe TRBD1 (5 bases). CDR1 SGHNT and CDR2 YYREEE come from the germline V gene (reference sequence). V was cut by 0 bases and J by 4 bases, with 16 bases left in between. There are 16 residues in the CDR3. The CDR3 DNA follows: TGTGCCAGCAGCTTGGAAAGGGGATCCCAAGGAGAGACCCAGTACTTC. Protein product: CASSLERGSQGETQYF. Full variable domain (missing parts from reference TRBV5-4 and TRBJ2-5): ETGVTQSPTHLIKTRGQQVTLRCSSQSGHNTVSWYQQALGQGPQFIFQYYREEENGRGNFPPRFSGLQFPNYSSELNVNALELDDSALYLCASSLERGSQGETQYFGPGTRLLVL.

The chain joins TRBV6-5 to TRBJ2-2; 7 bases agree with TRBD2. This CDR3 is built from 14 residues. The germline CDR1 and CDR2 sequences are MNHEY and SVGAGI. Unmatched junction bases numbered 3, after V lost 4 bases and J lost 4 bases. DNA of the CDR3: TGTGCCAGCAGTTTGGGGGGGGGCACCGGGGAGCTGTTTTTT. It specifies CASSLGGGTGELFF.